These 6 T cell receptor beta chains were sequenced from one sample in a study of early T cells in non-severe SARS-CoV-2 infection. MiXCR, run by TCRdb on the 5' RACE reads, gives a single entry per CDR3 protein. The data contain tens of thousands of distinct CDR3 sequences, roughly 15% of them singletons. Sequenced here: whole blood, sampled at baseline. Receptors were obtained from an adult who was a healthcare worker with PCR-confirmed SARS-CoV-2 infection or an uninfected control (not recorded which).

This clonotype was seen many times. This sequence joins TRBV7-3 and TRBJ2-1, with unresolved D. Trimming shortened V by 5 bases and J by 0 bases, and 11 bases separated the two germline ends. Germline assignment: CDR1 SGHTA and CDR2 FQGTGA. The CDR3 length is 15 residues. DNA for the CDR3: TGTGCCAGCAGCACCCAGAGTAGCTCCTACAATGAGCAGTTCTTC. This sequence encodes CASSTQSSSYNEQFF.

This clonotype turned up a few times. Written as DNA, the CDR3 is TGTGCCAGCAGCTTGGTAGGTCCTGGGGCCAACGTCCTGACTTTC. Protein product: CASSLVGPGANVLTF. V and J are TRBV11-2 and TRBJ2-6; D remains ambiguous. The V gene's germline CDR1 is SGHAT and CDR2 FQNNGV. The CDR3 consists of 15 residues. Trimming shortened V by 3 bases and J by 2 bases, and 8 bases separated the two germline ends.

This clonotype showed up just a few times. The V call is TRBV30, the J call TRBJ1-6; 9 positions agree with TRBD1. The CDR3 length is 14 residues. V shed 2 bases and J 7 bases; nucleotides not matched to a gene: 3. The germline gives CDR1 GTSNPN, CDR2 SVGIG (reference sequence). The CDR3 protein is CAWSRQGENSPLHF. In DNA form, the CDR3 reads TGTGCCTGGAGTAGACAGGGGGAAAATTCACCCCTCCACTTT.

This sequence joins TRBV7-2 and TRBJ1-6, with 7 positions matching TRBD1. Germline V gene lookup returns CDR1 SGHTA and CDR2 FQGNSA. Trimming took 1 base from V and 10 from J; bases not matched to a gene: 4. The CDR3 is made up of 14 amino acids. DNA for the CDR3: TGTGCCAGCAGCTTAGGACAGGGACGGTCACCCCTCCACTTT. Translation gives CASSLGQGRSPLHF.

This clonotype has only a few counts. The genes are TRBV27 and TRBJ2-7; possibly TRBD2 for D (7 bases). Trimming cost V 2 bases and J 3 bases, with 11 bases left between them. CDR1 and CDR2 (germline): MNHEY, SMNVEV (reference sequence). The CDR3 loop spans 14 amino acids. CDR3 sequence: CASSLIGGRYEQYF. The CDR3, as DNA: TGTGCCAGCAGTTTAATCGGGGGGCGCTACGAGCAGTACTTC.

This clonotype came up a few times. The chain is built from TRBV20-1 and TRBJ2-3; TRBD2 is a possible D gene (7 bases). CDR1 and CDR2 from the germline V gene are DFQATT and SNEGSKA (reference sequence). The V and J ends lost 6 bases and 0 bases respectively, with 28 bases between them. This CDR3 has 19 residues. The CDR3 region is CSATGVRGAIGTSTDTQYF. The DNA of the CDR3 is TGCAGTGCCACAGGCGTTCGGGGGGCGATCGGAACTAGCACAGATACGCAGTATTTT.